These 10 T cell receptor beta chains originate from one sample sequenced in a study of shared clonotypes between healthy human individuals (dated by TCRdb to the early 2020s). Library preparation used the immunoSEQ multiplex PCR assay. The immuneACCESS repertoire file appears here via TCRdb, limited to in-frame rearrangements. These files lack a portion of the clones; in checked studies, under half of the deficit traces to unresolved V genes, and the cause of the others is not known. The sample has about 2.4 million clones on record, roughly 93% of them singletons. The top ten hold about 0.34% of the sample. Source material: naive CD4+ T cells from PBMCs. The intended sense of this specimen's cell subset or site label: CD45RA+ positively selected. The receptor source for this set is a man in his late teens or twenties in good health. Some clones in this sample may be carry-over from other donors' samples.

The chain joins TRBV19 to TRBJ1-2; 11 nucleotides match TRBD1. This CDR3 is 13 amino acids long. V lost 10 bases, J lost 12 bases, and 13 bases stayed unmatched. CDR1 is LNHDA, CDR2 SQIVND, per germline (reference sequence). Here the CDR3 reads CATRPDRGLVDTF. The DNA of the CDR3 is TGTGCCACCAGACCGGACAGGGGGCTCGTCGACACCTTC.

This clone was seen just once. The CDR3 region is CASSSGERGADTQYF. Written as DNA, the CDR3 is TGCGCCAGCAGCTCCGGGGAACGGGGGGCAGATACGCAGTATTTT. This chain joins TRBV5-1 and TRBJ2-3; 7 nucleotides agree with TRBD2. CDR1 and CDR2 from the germline V gene are SGHRS and YFSETQ. The CDR3 runs 15 residues. Trimming removed 3 bases from V and 4 bases from J; junction bases left unmatched: 8. Supplemented by reference TRBV5-1 and TRBJ2-3, the full variable domain reads KAGVTQTPRYLIKTRGQQVTLSCSPISGHRSVSWYQQTPGQGLQFLFEYFSETQRNKGNFPGRFSGRQFSNSRSEMNVSTLELGDSALYLCASSSGERGADTQYFGPGTRLTVL.

CDR3 region: CASSGDRVYEQYF. The CDR3 coding sequence is TGTGCCAGCAGTGGGGACAGGGTCTACGAGCAGTACTTC. The rearrangement joins TRBV6-1 to TRBJ2-7; the match to TRBD1 covers 9 bases. Per the germline V gene, CDR1 is MNHNS and CDR2 is SASEGT. The CDR3 is 13 amino acids. V lost 4 bases and J lost 3; bases outside the gene matches: 1.

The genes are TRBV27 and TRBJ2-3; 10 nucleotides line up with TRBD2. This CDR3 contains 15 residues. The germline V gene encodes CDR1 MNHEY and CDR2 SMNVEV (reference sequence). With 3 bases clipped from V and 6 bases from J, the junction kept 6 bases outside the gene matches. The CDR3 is CASSLASGRRDTQYF. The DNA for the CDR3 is TGTGCCAGCAGTTTGGCTAGCGGGAGACGGGATACGCAGTATTTT.

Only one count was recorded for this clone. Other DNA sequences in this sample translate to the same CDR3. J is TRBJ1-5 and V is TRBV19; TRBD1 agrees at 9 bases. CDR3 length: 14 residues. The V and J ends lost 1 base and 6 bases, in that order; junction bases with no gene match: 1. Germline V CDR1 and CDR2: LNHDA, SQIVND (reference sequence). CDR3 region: CASSIGTGAQPQHF. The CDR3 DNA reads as TGTGCCAGTAGTATAGGGACAGGGGCTCAGCCCCAGCATTTT.

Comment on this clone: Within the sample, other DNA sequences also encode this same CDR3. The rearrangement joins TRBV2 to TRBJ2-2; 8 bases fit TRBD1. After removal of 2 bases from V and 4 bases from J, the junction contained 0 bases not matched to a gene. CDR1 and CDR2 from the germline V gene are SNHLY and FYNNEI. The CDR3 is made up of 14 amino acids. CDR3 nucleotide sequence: TGTGCCAGCAGTGAACAGGGGGCCACCGGGGAGCTGTTTTTT. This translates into CASSEQGATGELFF.

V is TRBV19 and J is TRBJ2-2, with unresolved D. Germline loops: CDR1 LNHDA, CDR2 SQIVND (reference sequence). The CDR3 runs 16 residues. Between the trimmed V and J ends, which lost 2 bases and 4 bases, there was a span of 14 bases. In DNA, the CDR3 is TGTGCCAGTAGTATAATATCCAGCCGGCGCACCGGGGAGCTGTTTTTT. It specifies CASSIISSRRTGELFF.

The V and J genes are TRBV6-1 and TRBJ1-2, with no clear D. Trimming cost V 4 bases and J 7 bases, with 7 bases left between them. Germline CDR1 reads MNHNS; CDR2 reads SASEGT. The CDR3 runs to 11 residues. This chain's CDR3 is CASSGASGYTF. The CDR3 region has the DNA TGTGCCAGCAGTGGGGCGTCTGGCTACACCTTC.

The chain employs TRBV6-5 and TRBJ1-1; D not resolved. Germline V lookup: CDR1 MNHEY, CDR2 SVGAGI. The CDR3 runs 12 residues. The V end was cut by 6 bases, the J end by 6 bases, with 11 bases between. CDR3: CASSAVGSEAFF. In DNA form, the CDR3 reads TGTGCCAGCAGCGCCGTGGGATCTGAAGCTTTCTTT.

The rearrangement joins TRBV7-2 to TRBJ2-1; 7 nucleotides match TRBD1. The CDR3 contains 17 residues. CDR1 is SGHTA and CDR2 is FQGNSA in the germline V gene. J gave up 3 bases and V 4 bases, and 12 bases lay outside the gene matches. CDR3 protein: CASSSQPPPGGYNEQFF. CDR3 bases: TGTGCCAGCAGCTCCCAACCTCCCCCAGGGGGCTACAATGAGCAGTTCTTC.